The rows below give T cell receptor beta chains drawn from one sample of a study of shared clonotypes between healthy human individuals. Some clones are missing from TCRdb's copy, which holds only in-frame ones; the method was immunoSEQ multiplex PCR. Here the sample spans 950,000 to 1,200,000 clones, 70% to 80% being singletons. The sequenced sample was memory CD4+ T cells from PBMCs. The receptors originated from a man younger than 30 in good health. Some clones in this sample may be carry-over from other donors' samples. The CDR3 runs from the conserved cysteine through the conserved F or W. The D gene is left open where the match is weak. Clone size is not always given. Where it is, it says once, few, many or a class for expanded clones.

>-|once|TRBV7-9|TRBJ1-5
TGTGCCAGCAGCCCCGTAGGTGATCAGCCCCAGCATTTT
CASSPVGDQPQHF
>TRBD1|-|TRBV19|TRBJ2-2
TGTGCCAGTAATGTGGACAGGGTCGGTGGCGGGGAGCTGTTTTTT
CASNVDRVGGGELFF
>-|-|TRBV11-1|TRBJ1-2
TGTGCCAGCAGCCCCAAAGGACCGTATGGCTACACCTTC
CASSPKGPYGYTF
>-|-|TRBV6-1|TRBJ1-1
TGTGCCAGCAGTGAAGTCGGGTTCGGTTTGGGTGGCACTGAAGCTTTCTTT
CASSEVGFGLGGTEAFF
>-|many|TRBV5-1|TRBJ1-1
TGCGCCAGCTCCGGCGGGGGGACCAACATGAACACTGAAGCTTTCTTT
CASSGGGTNMNTEAFF
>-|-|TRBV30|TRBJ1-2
TGTGCCTGGATCGTCAGGTCCTCCGTCGGCTATGGCTACACCTTC
CAWIVRSSVGYGYTF
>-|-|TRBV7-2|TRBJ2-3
TGTGCCAGCAGCTTTTCATCAAGGCTTCTCACAGATACGCAGTATTTT
CASSFSSRLLTDTQYF
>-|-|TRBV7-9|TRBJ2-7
TGTGCCAGCAGCTTAACAGGGAGCTCTGACTGGTACGAGCAGTACTTC
CASSLTGSSDWYEQYF
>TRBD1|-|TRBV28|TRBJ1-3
TGTGCCAGCAGTTCTCCCCGTCTTGGACAGGGGGCACACACCATATATTTT
CASSSPRLGQGAHTIYF
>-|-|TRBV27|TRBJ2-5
TGTGCCAGCAGTCGAAAATACCAAGAGACCCAGTACTTC
CASSRKYQETQYF
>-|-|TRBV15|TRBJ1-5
TGTGCCACCAGCAGAGATAAGGGGGAGCCCCAGCATTTT
CATSRDKGEPQHF
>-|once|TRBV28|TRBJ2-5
TGTGCCAGCAGCCGCACCCCCGTGGGGGGCCAAGAGACCCAGTACTTC
CASSRTPVGGQETQYF
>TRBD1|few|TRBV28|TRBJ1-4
TGTGCCAGCAGTCTCTACAGGGGGCCGGCTAATGAAAAACTGTTTTTT
CASSLYRGPANEKLFF
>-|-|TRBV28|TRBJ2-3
TGTGCCAGCAGCCCCGGGGGCCTGGATACAGATACGCAGTATTTT
CASSPGGLDTDTQYF
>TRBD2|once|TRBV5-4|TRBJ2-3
TGTGCCAGCAGCTTGAGGACTAGCGCCACCACAGATACGCAGTATTTT
CASSLRTSATTDTQYF
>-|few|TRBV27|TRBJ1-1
TGTGCCAGCAATTTTTCCGGTGGTCCCACTGAAGCTTTCTTT
CASNFSGGPTEAFF
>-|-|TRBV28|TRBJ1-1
TGTGCCAGCACTTACACAGTACCTTTTGTGAACACTGAAGCTTTCTTT
CASTYTVPFVNTEAFF
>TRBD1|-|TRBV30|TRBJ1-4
TGTGCCTGGAACCCGGACAGGGTTAATGAAAAACTGTTTTTT
CAWNPDRVNEKLFF
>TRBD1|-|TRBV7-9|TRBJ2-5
TGTGCCAGCACCCAAAGAGGGGGCTTAGGAGAGACCCAGTACTTC
CASTQRGGLGETQYF
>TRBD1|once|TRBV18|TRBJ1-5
TGTGCCAGCTCACCACTCAGACAGGGCGGCAATCAGCCCCAGCATTTT
CASSPLRQGGNQPQHF
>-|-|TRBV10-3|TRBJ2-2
TGTGCCATCAGTGAGTCTTGGACCACAACCGGGGAGCTGTTTTTT
CAISESWTTTGELFF
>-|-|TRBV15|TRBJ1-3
TGTGCCACCAGCAGAGTTATTGGGGGCTTCTCTGGAAACACCATATATTTT
CATSRVIGGFSGNTIYF
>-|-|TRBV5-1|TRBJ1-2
TGCGCCAGCAGCTTGGACACTGCTACCTCTTACTATGGCTACACCTTC
CASSLDTATSYYGYTF
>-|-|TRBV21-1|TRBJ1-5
TGTGCCAGCAGCTCAGGGGGCGGTCAGCCCCAGCATTTT
CASSSGGGQPQHF
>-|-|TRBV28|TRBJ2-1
TGTGCCAGCAGTTTTGAGGGAGGAGGCAATGAGCAGTTCTTC
CASSFEGGGNEQFF
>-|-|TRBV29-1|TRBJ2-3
TGCAGCGCCGACGACGGAGGCACAGATACGCAGTATTTT
CSADDGGTDTQYF
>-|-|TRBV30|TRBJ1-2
TGTGCCTGGAGTGCTAAGGACTATGGCTACACCTTC
CAWSAKDYGYTF
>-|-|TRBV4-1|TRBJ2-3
TGCGCCAGCAGCCAAGGGCGACAGTTCACAGATACGCAGTATTTT
CASSQGRQFTDTQYF
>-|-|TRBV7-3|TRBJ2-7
TGTGCCAGCAGCTCGCCTTCGGAGGTAAGCTCCTACGAGCAGTACTTC
CASSSPSEVSSYEQYF
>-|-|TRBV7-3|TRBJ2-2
TGTGCCAGCAGCTTAGGCACAGGTACCGGGGAGCTGTTTTTT
CASSLGTGTGELFF